This entry is about one T cell receptor (beta chain). The source of the sample is a study of cytomegalovirus exposure and HLA in healthy donors. Across the study: From donors who were HLA-typed, an early data release held around 85 million unique TCRs.

Primers: 60 Vbeta forward and 13 Jbeta reverse. Clones were read by immunoSEQ multiplex PCR, and TCRdb kept only the in-frame ones, dropping some. The sample has tens of thousands of clones; roughly 67% are singletons. Germline trimming cut 4 bases from V and 7 bases from J; bases unmatched to any gene: 3. Germline assignment: CDR1 SGHNT and CDR2 YYREEE (reference sequence). This CDR3 is 12 amino acids long. The source of this sequence is a middle-aged man in good health and CMV-seropositive. The specimen sequenced was PBMCs. The V call is TRBV5-4, the J call TRBJ2-7; 9 bases are a match to TRBD2. Here the CDR3 DNA reads TGTGCCAGCAGCCTGACTAGCGGAGAGCAGTACTTC. This sequence encodes CASSLTSGEQYF.